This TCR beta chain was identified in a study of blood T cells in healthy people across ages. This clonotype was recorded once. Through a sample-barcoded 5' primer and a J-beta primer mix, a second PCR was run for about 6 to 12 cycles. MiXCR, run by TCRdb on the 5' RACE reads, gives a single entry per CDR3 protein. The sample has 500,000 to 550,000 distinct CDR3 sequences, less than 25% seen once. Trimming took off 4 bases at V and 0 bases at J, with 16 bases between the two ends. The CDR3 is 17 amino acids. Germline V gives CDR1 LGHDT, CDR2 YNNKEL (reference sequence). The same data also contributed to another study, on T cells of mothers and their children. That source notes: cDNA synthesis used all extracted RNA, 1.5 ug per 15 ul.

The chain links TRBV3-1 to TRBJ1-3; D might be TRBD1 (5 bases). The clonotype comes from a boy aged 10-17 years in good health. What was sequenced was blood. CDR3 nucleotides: TGTGCCAGCAGCCCGTCCACAGGTACCTTCTCTGGAAACACCATATATTTT. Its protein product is CASSPSTGTFSGNTIYF.